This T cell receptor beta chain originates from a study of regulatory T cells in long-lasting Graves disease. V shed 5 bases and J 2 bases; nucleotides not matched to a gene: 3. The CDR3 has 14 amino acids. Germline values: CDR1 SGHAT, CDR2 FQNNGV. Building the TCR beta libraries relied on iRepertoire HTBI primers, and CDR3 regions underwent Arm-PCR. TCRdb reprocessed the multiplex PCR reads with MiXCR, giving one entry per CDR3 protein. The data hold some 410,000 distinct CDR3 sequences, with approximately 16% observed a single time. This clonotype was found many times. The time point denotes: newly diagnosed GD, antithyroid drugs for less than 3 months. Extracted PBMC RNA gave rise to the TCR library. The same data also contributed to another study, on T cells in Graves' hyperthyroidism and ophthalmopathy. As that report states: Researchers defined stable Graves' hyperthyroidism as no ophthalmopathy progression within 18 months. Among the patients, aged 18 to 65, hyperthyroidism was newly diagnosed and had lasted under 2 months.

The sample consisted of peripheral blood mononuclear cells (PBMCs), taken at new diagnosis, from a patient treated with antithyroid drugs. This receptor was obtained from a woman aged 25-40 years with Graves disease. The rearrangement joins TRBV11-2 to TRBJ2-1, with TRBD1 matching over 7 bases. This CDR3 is CASSEDRAYNEQFF. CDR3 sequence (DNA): TGTGCCAGCAGCGAAGACAGGGCCTACAATGAGCAGTTCTTC.